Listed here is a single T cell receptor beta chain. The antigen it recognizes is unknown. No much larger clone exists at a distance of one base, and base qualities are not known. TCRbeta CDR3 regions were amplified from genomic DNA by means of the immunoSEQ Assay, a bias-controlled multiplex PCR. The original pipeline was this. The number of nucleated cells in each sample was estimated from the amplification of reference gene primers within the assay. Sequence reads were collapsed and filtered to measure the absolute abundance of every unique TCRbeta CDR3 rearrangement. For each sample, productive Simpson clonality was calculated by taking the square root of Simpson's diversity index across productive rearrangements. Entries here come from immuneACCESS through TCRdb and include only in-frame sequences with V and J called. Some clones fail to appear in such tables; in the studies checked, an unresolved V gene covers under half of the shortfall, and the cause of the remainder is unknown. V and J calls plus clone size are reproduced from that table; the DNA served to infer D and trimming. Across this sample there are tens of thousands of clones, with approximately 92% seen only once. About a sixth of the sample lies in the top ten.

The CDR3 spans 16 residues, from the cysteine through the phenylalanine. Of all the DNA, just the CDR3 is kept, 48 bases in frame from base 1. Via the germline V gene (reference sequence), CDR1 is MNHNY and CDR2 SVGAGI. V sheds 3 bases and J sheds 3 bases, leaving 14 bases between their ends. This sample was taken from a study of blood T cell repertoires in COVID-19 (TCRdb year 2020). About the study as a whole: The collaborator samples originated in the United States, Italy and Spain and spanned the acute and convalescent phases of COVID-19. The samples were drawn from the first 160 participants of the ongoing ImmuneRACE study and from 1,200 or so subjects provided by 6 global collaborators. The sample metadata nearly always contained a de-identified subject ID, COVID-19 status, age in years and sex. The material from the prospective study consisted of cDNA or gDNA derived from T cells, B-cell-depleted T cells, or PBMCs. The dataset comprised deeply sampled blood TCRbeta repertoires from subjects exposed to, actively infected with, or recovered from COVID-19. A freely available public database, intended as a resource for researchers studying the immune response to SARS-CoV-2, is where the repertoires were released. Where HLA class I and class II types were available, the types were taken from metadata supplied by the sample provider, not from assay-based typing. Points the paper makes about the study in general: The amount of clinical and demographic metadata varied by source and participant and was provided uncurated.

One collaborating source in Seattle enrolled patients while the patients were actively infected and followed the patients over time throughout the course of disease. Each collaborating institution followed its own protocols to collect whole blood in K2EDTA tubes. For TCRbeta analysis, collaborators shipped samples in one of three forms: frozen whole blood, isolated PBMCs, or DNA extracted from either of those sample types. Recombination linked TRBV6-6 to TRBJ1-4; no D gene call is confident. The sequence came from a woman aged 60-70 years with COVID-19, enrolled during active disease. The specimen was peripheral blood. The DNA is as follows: TGTGCCAGCAGTTATAGTACGGCAGCGGCTAATGAAAAACTGTTTTTT. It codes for CASSYSTAAANEKLFF.